This entry features one T cell receptor beta chain sequence. V gave up 3 bases and J gave up 2 bases; unmatched junction bases: 9. From germline, CDR1 is MNHNS and CDR2 SASEGT. This CDR3 region has 17 residues. Method: immunoSEQ multiplex PCR; TCRdb's copy keeps in-frame clones and lacks some. The table has 300,000 to 400,000 clones, roughly 84% seen once. This sample was included in a study of shared clonotypes between healthy human individuals. Looking at the study overall: Each donor had three CD4 naive, three CD4 memory, two CD8 naive and one CD8 memory plate.

Sequenced material: memory CD8+ T cells sorted from blood. The subset is: CD45RO+ cells pooled with CCR7-negative TemRA cells. This clonotype was obtained from a man aged 18 to 30 in good health. The chain is built from TRBV6-1 and TRBJ2-2, with 7 bases aligning to TRBD2. CDR3 bases: TGTGCCAGCAGTGACCCCCGGGGACTACCTAACACCGGGGAGCTGTTTTTT. It specifies CASSDPRGLPNTGELFF.